The sequence of this T cell receptor (beta chain) was determined in a study of regulatory T cells in long-lasting Graves disease. V shed 2 bases and J shed 5 bases, with 12 bases lying between them. The germline gives CDR1 KGHSH, CDR2 LQKENI. CDR3 length equals 14 residues. Stated time point: newly diagnosed GD, antithyroid drugs for less than 3 months. TCR sequences were obtained from RNA taken from PBMCs. For TCR beta, libraries came from iRepertoire HTBI primers and Arm-PCR of CDR3 regions. A single record per CDR3 protein comes from TCRdb applying MiXCR to the multiplex PCR reads. The data show 500,000 or so distinct CDR3 sequences, about 15% seen once. The study, taken as a whole, reports: The persistent group shared 2,741 public clonotypes, more than the approximately 890 shared by new patients. TRBV28, TRBJ1-2 and TRBJ2-5 were segments that persistent disease favored.

This clonotype was observed at least ten times. Antigen unknown. This sample also belongs to another study, concerning T cells in Graves' hyperthyroidism and ophthalmopathy.

Sequences were derived from peripheral blood mononuclear cells (PBMCs), sampled at new diagnosis, from a patient treated with antithyroid drugs. The sequence was collected from a woman in her 50s with Graves disease. V gene TRBV18 combines with J gene TRBJ2-5; D is perhaps TRBD2 (6 bases). The CDR3, as DNA: TGTGCCAGCTCACCAGGGGACTCGAGGGAGACCCAGTACTTC. Translating gives CASSPGDSRETQYF.